This TCR beta chain was recorded in a study of T cells in localized non-small cell lung cancer. CDR3 length: 13 amino acids. CDR1 MDHEN and CDR2 SYDVKM come from the germline V gene. The V end was cut by 6 bases, the J end by 2 bases, with 8 bases between. Assay used: immunoSEQ multiplex PCR; TCRdb lists only in-frame clones, some missing. The sample has about 40,000 clones; approximately 86% are singletons. V and J are TRBV28 and TRBJ1-5; TRBD1 is a possible D gene (5 bases). The receptor was derived from a man aged 40 to 69 with stage I lung adenocarcinoma. Specimen: peripheral blood, collected before any cancer treatment. The DNA for the CDR3 is TGTGCCAGCAGGGTAGGGGGCAATCAGCCCCAGCATTTT. Protein sequence: CASRVGGNQPQHF. Complete variable domain (other parts from reference TRBV28 and TRBJ1-5): DVKVTQSSRYLVKRTGEKVFLECVQDMDHENMFWYRQDPGLGLRLIYFSYDVKMKEKGDIPEGYSVSREKKERFSLILESASTNQTSMYLCASRVGGNQPQHFGDGTRLSIL.